This T cell receptor (beta chain) was sequenced in a study of post-analysis software for immune sequencing data. Concerning this clonotype itself: Its antigen remains unidentified.

This CDR3 region has 15 residues. Germline assignment: CDR1 ENHRY and CDR2 SYGVKD. Trimming at V came to 6 bases and at J to 2 bases, leaving 5 bases not matched to a gene. Study-level results: The study found TRBV5-6, TRBV5-1 and TRBV20-1 among five or six TRBV segments more frequent in patients than controls.

Unique molecular identifiers were built into the TCR beta cDNA libraries. TCRdb reanalysed the PCR reads using MiXCR and keeps one entry per CDR3 protein. The table records some 700,000 distinct CDR3 sequences, roughly three fifths of them present only once. The V and J genes are TRBV10-3 and TRBJ2-7; 12 bases are shared with TRBD2. Sequencing was performed on blood. This sequence originates from a girl aged 2 to 10 with multiple sclerosis. The DNA for the CDR3 is TGTGCCATCAGGGAGACTAGCGGGAGCCCCTACGAGCAGTACTTC. Translation: CAIRETSGSPYEQYF.